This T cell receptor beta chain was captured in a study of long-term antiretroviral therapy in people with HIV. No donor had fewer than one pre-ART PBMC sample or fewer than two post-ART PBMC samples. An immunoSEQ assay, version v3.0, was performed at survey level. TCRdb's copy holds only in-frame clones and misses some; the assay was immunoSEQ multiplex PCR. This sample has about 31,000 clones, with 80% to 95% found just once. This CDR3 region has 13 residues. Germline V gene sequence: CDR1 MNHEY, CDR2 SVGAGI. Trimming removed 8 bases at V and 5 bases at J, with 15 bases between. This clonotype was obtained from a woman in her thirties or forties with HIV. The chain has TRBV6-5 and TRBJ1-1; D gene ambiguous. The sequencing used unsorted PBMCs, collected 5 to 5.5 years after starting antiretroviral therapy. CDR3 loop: CASGVLTGTEAFF. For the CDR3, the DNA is TGTGCCAGCGGGGTCCTAACGGGGACTGAAGCTTTCTTT.